Below are 8 T cell receptor beta chains sequenced from a single sample in a study of T cells in Graves' hyperthyroidism and ophthalmopathy. Researchers amplified the TCR beta CDR3 regions from RNA transcripts. First-round RT-PCR of the TCR CDR3 relied on the HTBI primer set. TCRdb fed the multiplex PCR reads into MiXCR, producing one record per CDR3 protein. The profile covers 400,000 to 550,000 distinct CDR3 sequences, with around 22% appearing a single time and approximately 11% taken by the ten largest. Sequencing input: blood. The receptors stem from a woman in her twenties or thirties with Graves' ophthalmopathy.

In this sample, this clonotype turned up many times. This chain uses TRBV29-1 with TRBJ1-1; TRBD1 aligns across 8 bases. Germline V gene sequence: CDR1 SQVTM, CDR2 ANQGSEA. The CDR3 covers 14 residues. The trim removed 6 bases at V and 8 bases at J, leaving 14 bases unmatched. The CDR3 spells CSVERQGLHPEAFF. The CDR3 DNA follows: TGCAGCGTAGAGAGACAGGGGCTTCACCCCGAAGCTTTCTTT.

This clonotype was observed a handful of times. The chain links TRBV3-1 to TRBJ2-7, with unresolved D. V was cut by 3 bases and J by 7 bases, with 10 bases left in between. The CDR3 is made up of 12 amino acids. Germline V gene sequence: CDR1 LGHDT, CDR2 YNNKEL (reference sequence). CDR3 sequence (DNA): TGTGCCAGCAGCCAGGGGTCATCGGAGCAGTACTTC. It encodes CASSQGSSEQYF.

In its sample, this clonotype was seen a few times. J is TRBJ1-2 and V is TRBV27; no firm D call. Between the trimmed V and J ends, which lost 8 bases and 0 bases, there was a span of 13 bases. The germline CDR1 and CDR2 sequences are MNHEY and SMNVEV (reference sequence). The CDR3 has 14 amino acids. In DNA, the CDR3 is TGTGCCAGCGGATTCCAAAGTCCTAACTATGGCTACACCTTC. Its protein product is CASGFQSPNYGYTF.

This clonotype has at least ten counts. This chain uses TRBV28 with TRBJ2-7, with 9 bases aligning to TRBD1. V dropped 8 bases and J dropped 5; count of bases not matched to a gene: 7. Germline V gene sequence: CDR1 MDHEN, CDR2 SYDVKM. The CDR3 runs 13 residues. CDR3 region: CASGGQGRDEQYF. The CDR3 region has the DNA TGTGCCAGCGGGGGACAGGGTAGGGACGAGCAGTACTTC.

There are a few counts of this clonotype. CDR3 sequence reads: CASSRNQGGNTGELFF. The CDR3 DNA follows: TGTGCCAGCAGCCGAAATCAGGGCGGGAACACCGGGGAGCTGTTTTTT. This rearrangement joins TRBV7-3 to TRBJ2-2, with D possibly matching TRBD1 (5 bases). Germline V gene sequence: CDR1 SGHTA, CDR2 FQGTGA. This CDR3 is 16 amino acids long. Deletions cut 5 bases from V and 1 base from J, with 14 bases between.

This clonotype was picked up many times. The rearrangement uses TRBV24-1 and TRBJ2-5; D is uncertain. This CDR3 is built from 13 residues. Germline CDR1 and CDR2: KGHDR and SFDVKD. V lost 4 bases and J lost 1, with 6 bases in between. Here the CDR3 DNA reads TGTGCCACCAGTGACGGACCCCAAGAGACCCAGTACTTC. Amino acids: CATSDGPQETQYF.

This clonotype came up a few times. The J gene is TRBJ1-2, the V gene TRBV12-3 or TRBV12-4; D is unresolved. This CDR3 comprises 13 residues. V was trimmed by 5 bases and J by 4 bases, leaving 11 bases between them. The CDR3 nucleotides read TGTGCCAGCAGTCCTTATATAAGCTATGGCTACACCTTC. Translating gives CASSPYISYGYTF.

This clonotype was seen only a few times. This chain connects TRBV27 to TRBJ2-3; no clear D. Germline values: CDR1 MNHEY, CDR2 SMNVEV (reference sequence). Deletions cut 2 bases from V and 4 bases from J, with 1 base between. There are 11 residues in the CDR3. The CDR3 sequence is CASSLPDTQYF. The CDR3 nucleotides read TGTGCCAGCAGTTTACCAGATACGCAGTATTTT.